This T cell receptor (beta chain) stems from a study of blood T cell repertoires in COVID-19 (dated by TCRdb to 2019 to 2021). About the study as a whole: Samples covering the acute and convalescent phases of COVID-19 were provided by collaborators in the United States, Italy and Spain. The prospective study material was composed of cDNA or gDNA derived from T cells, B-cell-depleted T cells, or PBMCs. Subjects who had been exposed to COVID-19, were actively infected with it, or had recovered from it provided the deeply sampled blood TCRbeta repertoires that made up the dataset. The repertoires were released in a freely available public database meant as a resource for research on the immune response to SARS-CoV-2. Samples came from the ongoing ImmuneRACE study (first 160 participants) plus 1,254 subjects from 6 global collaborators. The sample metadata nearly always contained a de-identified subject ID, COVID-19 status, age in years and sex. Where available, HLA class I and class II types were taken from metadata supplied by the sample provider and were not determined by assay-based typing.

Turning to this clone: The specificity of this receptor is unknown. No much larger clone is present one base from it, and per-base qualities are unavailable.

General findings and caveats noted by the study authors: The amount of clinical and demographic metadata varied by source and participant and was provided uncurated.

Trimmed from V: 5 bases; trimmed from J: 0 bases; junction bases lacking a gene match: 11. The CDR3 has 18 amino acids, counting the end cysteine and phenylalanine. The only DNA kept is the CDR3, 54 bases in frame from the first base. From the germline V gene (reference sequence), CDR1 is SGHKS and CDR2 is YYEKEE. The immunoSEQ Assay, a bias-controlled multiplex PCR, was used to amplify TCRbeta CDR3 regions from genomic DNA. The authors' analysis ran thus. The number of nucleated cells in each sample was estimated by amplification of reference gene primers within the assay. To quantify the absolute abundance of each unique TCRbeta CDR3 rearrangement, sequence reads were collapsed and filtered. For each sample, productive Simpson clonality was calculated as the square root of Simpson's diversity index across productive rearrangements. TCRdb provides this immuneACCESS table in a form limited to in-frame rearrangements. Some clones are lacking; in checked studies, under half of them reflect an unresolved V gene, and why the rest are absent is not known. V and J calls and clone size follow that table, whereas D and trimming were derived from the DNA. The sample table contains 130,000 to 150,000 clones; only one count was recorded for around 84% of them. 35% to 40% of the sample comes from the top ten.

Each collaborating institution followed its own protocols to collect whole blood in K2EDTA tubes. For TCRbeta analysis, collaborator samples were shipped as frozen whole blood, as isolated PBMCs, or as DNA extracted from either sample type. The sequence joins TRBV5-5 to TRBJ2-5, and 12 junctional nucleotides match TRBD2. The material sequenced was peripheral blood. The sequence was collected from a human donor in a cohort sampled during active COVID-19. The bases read TGTGCCAGCAGTTCTAGCGGGGGGGACATCTCATACCAAGAGACCCAGTACTTC. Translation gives CASSSSGGDISYQETQYF.